One and the same sample provided the 31 T cell receptor beta chains below, sequenced in a study of T cells in Graves' hyperthyroidism and ophthalmopathy. The CDR3 regions of TCR beta were amplified from RNA transcripts. First-round RT-PCR targeting the TCR CDR3 was performed with the HTBI primer set. TCRdb independently ran MiXCR on the multiplex PCR reads; one entry per CDR3 protein. The sample holds around 690,000 distinct CDR3 sequences, about 18% seen once. Material: blood. These receptors all stem from a man aged 45-60 years with Graves' hyperthyroidism.

As for this clonotype: A much larger clone differs by one base, so this may be a read error. This chain uses TRBV30 with TRBJ2-7; no clear D. CDR3 length: 14 residues. Per germline, CDR1 GTSNPN and CDR2 SVGIG (reference sequence). Trimming removed 2 bases at V and 4 bases at J, with 15 bases between. In DNA form, the CDR3 reads TGTGCCTGGAGTAATCGCCCCGGAATTTACGAGCAGTACTTC. This translates into CAWSNRPGIYEQYF.

The V call is TRBV20-1, the J call TRBJ2-3, with 9 bases identical to TRBD2. The CDR3 sequence is 16 residues long. Germline CDR1 and CDR2: DFQATT and SNEGSKA (reference sequence). V was pared by 0 bases and J by 4 bases, with 8 bases of the junction left unmatched. The chain's CDR3 is CSARDFSGSFSDTQYF. Here the CDR3 DNA reads TGCAGTGCTAGAGATTTTAGCGGGAGTTTTTCAGATACGCAGTATTTT.

This clonotype has ten or more counts. The rearrangement uses TRBV18 and TRBJ1-1; D is uncertain. V shed 5 bases and J shed 1 base, with 8 bases lying between them. This CDR3 region has 13 residues. Germline loops: CDR1 KGHSH, CDR2 LQKENI. As DNA, the CDR3 is TGTGCCAGCTCATACCAGGCGAACACTGAAGCTTTCTTT. As protein: CASSYQANTEAFF.

V is TRBV6-4 and J is TRBJ1-5; tentative D call: TRBD1 (5 bases). Trimming removed 6 bases from V and 9 bases from J, with 18 bases in between. The germline CDR1 and CDR2 sequences are MRHNA and SNTAGT. This CDR3 region has 14 residues. The CDR3: CASSAEWGDRPQHF. The DNA of the CDR3 is TGTGCCAGCAGCGCCGAGTGGGGGGACCGGCCCCAGCATTTT.

This clonotype was observed many times. V and J are TRBV4-1 and TRBJ2-1; D unclear. The length of the CDR3 is 13 residues. Germline CDR1 is MGHRA and CDR2 is YSYEKL. V shed 1 base and J shed 6 bases, with 7 bases lying between them. CDR3 amino acids: CASSQVGANEQFF. The DNA for the CDR3 is TGCGCCAGCAGCCAAGTTGGTGCCAATGAGCAGTTCTTC.

This clonotype was recorded a few times. The chain has TRBV6-1 and TRBJ1-6; 7 bases are a match to TRBD1. This CDR3 has 18 residues. V dropped 5 bases and J dropped 2; count of bases not matched to a gene: 12. Germline-derived CDR1 and CDR2 are MNHNS and SASEGT. CDR3 region: CASSSLGTAYTYNSPLHF. Written as DNA, the CDR3 is TGTGCCAGCAGTTCCCTCGGGACAGCGTATACCTATAATTCACCCCTCCACTTT.

The V call is TRBV19, the J call TRBJ2-7; D is perhaps TRBD1 (6 bases). The germline V gene encodes CDR1 LNHDA and CDR2 SQIVND (reference sequence). This CDR3 has 13 amino acids. Trimming stripped 7 bases from V and 3 bases from J, with 13 bases between. CDR3 residues: CASKLTGIYEQYF. CDR3 in DNA: TGTGCCAGTAAACTAACAGGGATCTACGAGCAGTACTTC.

This rearrangement joins TRBV28 to TRBJ2-7, with 9 positions matching TRBD1. Germline values: CDR1 MDHEN, CDR2 SYDVKM. The CDR3 runs 15 residues. J lost 5 bases, V lost 5 bases, and 10 bases had no gene match. CDR3 nucleotides: TGTGCCAGCAGTATTACAGGGGGCGTTCGTCACGAGCAGTACTTC. Translation gives CASSITGGVRHEQYF.

A few counts support this clonotype. The chain combines TRBV29-1 with TRBJ2-3; D is uncertain. This CDR3 has 10 amino acids. Germline CDR1 SQVTM, CDR2 ANQGSEA. Trimming left V 3 bases short and J 6 bases short, with 4 bases between. CDR3: CSVETDTQYF. CDR3 nucleotides: TGCAGCGTTGAGACGGATACGCAGTATTTT.

About this clonotype itself: One junction end does not reproduce the germline sequence, and a read error may be involved. In DNA, the CDR3 is TGCGCCAGCAGCCAAGCTGGAGGGGGACAGTCAGAGACCCACTACTTC. As protein: CASSQAGGGQSETHYF. The rearrangement links TRBV7-2 to TRBJ2-5, with a tentative D call TRBD1 (7 bases). CDR1 and CDR2 (germline): SGHTA, FQGNSA. This CDR3 is built from 16 residues.

The rearrangement uses TRBV7-4 and TRBJ1-5; the D gene is possibly TRBD1 (5 bases). CDR1 SGHVT and CDR2 SQSDAQ come from the germline V gene. The CDR3 has 16 residues. V was shortened by 6 bases and J by 2 bases, with 17 bases between the two germline ends. The CDR3, as DNA: TGTGCCAGCAGGGGGGGTAGGGGTACTGGCAATCAGCCCCAGCATTTT. Translation: CASRGGRGTGNQPQHF.

J is TRBJ2-3 and V is TRBV11-2, with 7 bases matching TRBD2. CDR1 and CDR2 (germline): SGHAT, FQNNGV. This CDR3 has 19 residues. With V trimmed by 4 bases and J by 0 bases, 16 bases remained unmatched. As DNA, the CDR3 is TGTGCCAGCAGCTCCCGCTTCGTTAGACTAGCAGGTAGCACAGATACGCAGTATTTT. Translation: CASSSRFVRLAGSTDTQYF.

The chain couples TRBV20-1 to TRBJ1-1, with 7 nucleotides matching TRBD1. The CDR3 has 15 residues. Germline lookup yields CDR1 DFQATT and CDR2 SNEGSKA (reference sequence). The J segment lost 0 bases and the V segment lost 5 bases, leaving 9 bases of the junction unmatched. CDR3 sequence reads: CSAPGTANMNTEAFF. CDR3 in DNA: TGCAGTGCTCCCGGGACAGCAAACATGAACACTGAAGCTTTCTTT.

The V gene is TRBV5-1, the J gene TRBJ1-3; the D is unclear. Trimming cost V 4 bases and J 1 base, with 9 bases left between them. Germline assignment: CDR1 SGHRS and CDR2 YFSETQ. The CDR3 runs to 14 residues. CDR3 amino acids: CASSQERSGNTIYF. The CDR3 nucleotides are TGCGCCAGCAGCCAGGAAAGATCTGGAAACACCATATATTTT.

This clonotype was counted between two and nine times. V gene TRBV4-3 combines with J gene TRBJ1-1; no clear D gene. This CDR3 has 15 residues. The V and J ends lost 0 bases and 0 bases respectively, with 8 bases between them. Germline V gives CDR1 LGHNA, CDR2 YSLEER. CDR3 region: CASSQEGFLNTEAFF. In DNA, the CDR3 is TGCGCCAGCAGCCAAGAGGGCTTCTTGAACACTGAAGCTTTCTTT.

This clonotype was detected ten times or more. The V and J genes are TRBV11-2 and TRBJ1-1, with D tentatively TRBD1 (5 bases). The CDR3 totals 17 residues. Per germline, CDR1 SGHAT and CDR2 FQNNGV. The V gene lost 5 bases and the J gene lost 1 base, with 20 bases spanning the gap. In DNA form, the CDR3 reads TGTGCCAGCAGCCAAACGGGCCGGGGGAGAAGGAACACTGAAGCTTTCTTT. Translating gives CASSQTGRGRRNTEAFF. Full variable domain (rest looked up from reference TRBV11-2 and TRBJ1-1): EAGVAQSPRYKIIEKRQSVAFWCNPISGHATLYWYQQILGQGPKLLIQFQNNGVVDDSQLPKDRFSAERLKGVDSTLKIQPAKLEDSAVYLCASSQTGRGRRNTEAFFGQGTRLTVV.

Turning to this clonotype: With a much larger clone just one base away, this may be a read error. The chain uses TRBV28 and TRBJ2-3; tentatively, D is TRBD2 (6 bases). V lost 4 bases, J lost 4 bases, and 18 bases lay in between. Per germline, CDR1 MDHEN and CDR2 SYDVKM. CDR3 length: 16 amino acids. Here the CDR3 reads CASSSGGGKKPDTQYF. CDR3 DNA: TGTGCCAGCAGTTCTGGAGGCGGGAAGAAGCCAGATACGCAGTATTTT.

The gene calls are TRBV2 and TRBJ2-3; D might be TRBD2 (5 bases). The CDR3 is 15 amino acids. Germline CDR1 reads SNHLY; CDR2 reads FYNNEI. Trimming removed 8 bases at V and 1 base at J, with 16 bases between. The CDR3 loop reads CASGVGDLGTDTQYF. CDR3 DNA sequence: TGTGCCAGCGGAGTCGGGGATCTCGGCACAGATACGCAGTATTTT.

This clonotype was counted ten times or more. As DNA, the CDR3 is TGTGCCAGCAGCTTAGACCAGGGAATGGACTACACCTTC. It encodes CASSLDQGMDYTF. The V and J genes are TRBV7-2 and TRBJ1-2; D possibly corresponds to TRBD1 (5 bases). There are 13 residues in the CDR3. CDR1 and CDR2 from the germline V gene are SGHTA and FQGNSA. Trimming left V 1 base short and J 10 bases short, with 13 bases between.

V is TRBV12-3 or TRBV12-4 and J is TRBJ2-7, with D perhaps matching TRBD1 (6 bases). The germline V and J ends were trimmed by 6 bases and 7 bases, with 16 bases remaining between them. This CDR3 region has 13 residues. The chain's CDR3 is CASSSVQTGEQYF. For the CDR3, the DNA is TGTGCCAGCAGCTCCGTCCAAACAGGGGAGCAGTACTTC.

The chain employs TRBV29-1 and TRBJ2-7, with 9 bases matching TRBD2. Germline CDR1 SQVTM, CDR2 ANQGSEA. This CDR3 spans 15 amino acids. The junction had 9 bases not matched to a gene; V was cut back by 3 bases and J by 3 bases. The CDR3 region is CSVDGTSGGFYEQYF. In DNA, the CDR3 is TGCAGCGTTGACGGAACGAGCGGGGGGTTCTACGAGCAGTACTTC.

This chain links TRBV30 with TRBJ2-3; D is ambiguous. V lost 5 bases and J 0 bases, leaving 9 bases between the germline ends. The length of the CDR3 is 13 residues. CDR1 and CDR2 from the germline V gene are GTSNPN and SVGIG (reference sequence). The CDR3 here is CAWLRLSTDTQYF. CDR3 DNA: TGTGCCTGGCTCAGGTTAAGCACAGATACGCAGTATTTT.

About this clonotype itself: A much larger clonotype is one base distant, so this may be a read error. This CDR3 fails to terminate in the conserved phenylalanine or tryptophan, so it likely reflects a read error. The chain has TRBV9 and TRBJ2-7; TRBD1 agrees at 9 bases. V lost 5 bases, J lost 3 bases, and 6 bases stayed unmatched. The CDR3 runs to 14 residues. Germline lookup yields CDR1 SGDLS and CDR2 YYNGEE. The CDR3 loop is CASSRGTGFYEQYI. CDR3 in DNA: TGTGCCAGCAGTCGGGGGACAGGGTTCTACGAGCAGTACATC.

This clonotype was picked up a small number of times. The J gene is TRBJ2-3, the V gene TRBV20-1; 9 nucleotides align to TRBD2. Trimming removed 5 bases from V and 7 bases from J; junction bases left unmatched: 7. The CDR3 runs to 13 residues. The germline V gene encodes CDR1 DFQATT and CDR2 SNEGSKA (reference sequence). Here the CDR3 reads CSASYSGGHTQYF. The CDR3 nucleotides are TGCAGTGCTTCTTATAGCGGGGGACATACGCAGTATTTT.

This clonotype has ten or more counts. This chain connects TRBV20-1 to TRBJ1-6; D ambiguous. V was shortened by 8 bases and J by 6 bases, with 11 bases between the two germline ends. The CDR3 consists of 12 residues. Germline CDR1 and CDR2: DFQATT and SNEGSKA (reference sequence). This chain's CDR3 is CSYSPSNSPLHF. The DNA of the CDR3 is TGCAGTTACAGCCCTTCTAATTCACCCCTCCACTTT.

Comments on this clonotype: A clone one base away is much larger, so this may be a read error. The J gene is TRBJ2-3, the V gene TRBV2, with D possibly being TRBD2 (5 bases). The germline gives CDR1 SNHLY, CDR2 FYNNEI. V was cut by 4 bases and J by 2 bases, with 13 bases left in between. This CDR3 is built from 15 residues. The CDR3 protein is CASSVTRFDTDTQYF. DNA of the CDR3: TGTGCCAGCAGTGTAACTAGGTTTGACACAGATACGCAGTATTTT.

This clonotype was observed many times. This chain joins TRBV19 and TRBJ2-7; possible D gene TRBD2, 6 bases. CDR3 length: 16 residues. The V gene's germline CDR1 is LNHDA and CDR2 SQIVND (reference sequence). Trimming took off 5 bases at V and 2 bases at J, with 19 bases between the two ends. CDR3 sequence (DNA): TGTGCCAGTAGTCTATCCACCGGGAGAATAACCTACGAGCAGTACTTC. It codes for CASSLSTGRITYEQYF.

In the case of this clonotype: One base away lies a much larger clone, so this may be a sequencing read error. The chain links TRBV28 to TRBJ2-5, with 9 bases identical to TRBD2. The CDR3 spans 15 residues. The germline V gene encodes CDR1 MDHEN and CDR2 SYDVKM. Trimming cost V 5 bases and J 7 bases; bases outside gene matches: 11. The CDR3 sequence is CASSPAGGGRGTQYF. CDR3 nucleotides: TGTGCCAGCAGTCCCGCCGGGGGCGGGAGGGGGACCCAGTACTTC.

This clonotype was counted many times. V usage is TRBV29-1 and J usage is TRBJ2-6, with 8 bases aligning to TRBD2. The CDR3 consists of 17 residues. Looked up from germline, CDR1 is SQVTM and CDR2 is ANQGSEA. V lost 3 bases and J lost 0; bases outside the gene matches: 7. For the CDR3, the DNA is TGCAGCGTTGAGAGACGGGAGGGGAACTCTGGGGCCAACGTCCTGACTTTC. This sequence encodes CSVERREGNSGANVLTF.

Many counts were recorded for this clonotype. This rearrangement joins TRBV18 to TRBJ2-2; TRBD2 matches at 9 bases. The CDR3 length is 16 residues. With V trimmed by 1 base and J by 4 bases, 4 bases remained unmatched. From germline, CDR1 is KGHSH and CDR2 LQKENI. The DNA of the CDR3 is TGTGCCAGCTCACCACAAGCGGGAGGTTCCACCGGGGAGCTGTTTTTT. Translated: CASSPQAGGSTGELFF.

V usage is TRBV7-3 and J usage is TRBJ2-7; weak D call: TRBD1 (6 bases). The germline CDR1 and CDR2 sequences are SGHTA and FQGTGA. The germline V and J ends were trimmed by 5 bases and 8 bases, with 13 bases remaining between them. The CDR3 extends over 12 amino acids. Here the CDR3 reads CASSLQGHKQYF. Here the CDR3 DNA reads TGTGCCAGCAGCCTACAGGGACACAAGCAGTACTTC. Based on the CDR3 plus reference TRBV7-3 and TRBJ2-7, the full variable domain is GAGVSQTPSNKVTEKGKYVELRCDPISGHTALYWYRQSLGQGPEFLIYFQGTGAADDSGLPNDRFFAVRPEGSVSTLKIQRTERGDSAVYLCASSLQGHKQYFGPGTRLTVT.